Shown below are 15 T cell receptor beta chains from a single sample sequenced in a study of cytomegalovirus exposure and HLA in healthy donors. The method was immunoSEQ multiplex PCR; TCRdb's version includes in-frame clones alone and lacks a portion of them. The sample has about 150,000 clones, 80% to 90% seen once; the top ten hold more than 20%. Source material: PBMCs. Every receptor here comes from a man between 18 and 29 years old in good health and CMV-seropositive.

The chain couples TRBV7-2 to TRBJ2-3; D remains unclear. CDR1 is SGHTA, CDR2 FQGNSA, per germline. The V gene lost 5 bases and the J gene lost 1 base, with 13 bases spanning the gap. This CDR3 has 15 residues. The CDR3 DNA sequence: TGTGCCAGCAGCCCCAGATGGCTCGGCACAGATACGCAGTATTTT. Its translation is CASSPRWLGTDTQYF.

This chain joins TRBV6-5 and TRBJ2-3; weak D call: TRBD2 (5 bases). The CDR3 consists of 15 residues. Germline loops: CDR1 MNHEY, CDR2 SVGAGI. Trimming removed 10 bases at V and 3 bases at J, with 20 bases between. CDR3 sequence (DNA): TGTGCCACCGGCTTGGTGGCACCGGGGACAGATACGCAGTATTTT. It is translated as CATGLVAPGTDTQYF.

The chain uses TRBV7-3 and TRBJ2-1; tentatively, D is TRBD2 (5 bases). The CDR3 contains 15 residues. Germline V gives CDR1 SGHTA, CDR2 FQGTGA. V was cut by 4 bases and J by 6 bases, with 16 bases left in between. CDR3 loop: CASSSRPGYANEQFF. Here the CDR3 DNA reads TGTGCCAGCAGCTCAAGACCGGGGTACGCCAATGAGCAGTTCTTC.

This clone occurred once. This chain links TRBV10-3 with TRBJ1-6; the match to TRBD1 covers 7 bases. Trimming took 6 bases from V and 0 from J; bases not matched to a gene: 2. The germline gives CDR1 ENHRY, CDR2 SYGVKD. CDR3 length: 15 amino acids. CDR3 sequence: CAIRGDSSYNSPLHF. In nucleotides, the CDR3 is TGTGCCATCAGGGGGGACAGCTCCTATAATTCACCCCTCCACTTT.

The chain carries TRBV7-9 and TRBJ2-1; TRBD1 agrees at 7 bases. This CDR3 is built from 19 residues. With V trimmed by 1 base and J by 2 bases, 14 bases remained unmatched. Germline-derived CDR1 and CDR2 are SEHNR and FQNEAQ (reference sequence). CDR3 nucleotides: TGTGCCAGCAGCTTAGATTCCACTTGGGGGACAGAGCCCTACAATGAGCAGTTCTTC. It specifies CASSLDSTWGTEPYNEQFF.

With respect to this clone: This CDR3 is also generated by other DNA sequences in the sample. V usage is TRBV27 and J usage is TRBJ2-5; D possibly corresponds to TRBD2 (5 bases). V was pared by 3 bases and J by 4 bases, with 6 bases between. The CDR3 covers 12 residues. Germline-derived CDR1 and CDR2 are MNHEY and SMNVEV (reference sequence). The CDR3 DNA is TGTGCCAGCAGTTTCCGGGGAGAGACCCAGTACTTC. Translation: CASSFRGETQYF.

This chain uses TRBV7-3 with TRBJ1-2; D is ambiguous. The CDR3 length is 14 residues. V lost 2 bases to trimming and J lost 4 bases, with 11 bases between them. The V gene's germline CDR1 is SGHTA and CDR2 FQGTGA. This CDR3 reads CASSLGPGIYGYTF. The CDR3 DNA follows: TGTGCCAGCAGCTTAGGCCCCGGGATCTATGGCTACACCTTC.

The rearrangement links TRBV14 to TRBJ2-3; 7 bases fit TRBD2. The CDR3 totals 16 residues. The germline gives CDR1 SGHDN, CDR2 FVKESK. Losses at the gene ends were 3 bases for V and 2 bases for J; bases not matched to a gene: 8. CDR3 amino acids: CASSQLAGDLTDTQYF. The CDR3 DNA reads TGTGCCAGCAGCCAGTTGGCGGGGGACCTCACAGATACGCAGTATTTT. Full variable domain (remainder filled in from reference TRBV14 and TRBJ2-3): EAGVTQFPSHSVIEKGQTVTLRCDPISGHDNLYWYRRVMGKEIKFLLHFVKESKQDESGMPNNRFLAERTGGTYSTLKVQPAELEDSGVYFCASSQLAGDLTDTQYFGPGTRLTVL.

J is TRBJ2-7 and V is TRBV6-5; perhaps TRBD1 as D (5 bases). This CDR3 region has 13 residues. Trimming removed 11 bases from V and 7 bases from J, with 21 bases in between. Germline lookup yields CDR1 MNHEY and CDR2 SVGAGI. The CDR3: CAGSSDKLGEQYF. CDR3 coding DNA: TGTGCCGGATCTTCGGACAAACTGGGGGAGCAGTACTTC.

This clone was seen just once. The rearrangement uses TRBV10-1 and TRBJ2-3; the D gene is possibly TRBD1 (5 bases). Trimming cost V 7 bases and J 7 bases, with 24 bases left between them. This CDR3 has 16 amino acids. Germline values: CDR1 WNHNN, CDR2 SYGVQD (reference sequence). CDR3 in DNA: TGCGCCAGCACCACCCCGAGGACACTCTTTCTGCATACGCAGTATTTT. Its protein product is CASTTPRTLFLHTQYF.

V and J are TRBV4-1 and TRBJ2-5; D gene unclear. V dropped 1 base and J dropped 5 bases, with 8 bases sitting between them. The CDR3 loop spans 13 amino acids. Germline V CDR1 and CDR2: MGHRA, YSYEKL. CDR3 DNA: TGCGCCAGCAGCCAAGTCCATAGTGAGACCCAGTACTTC. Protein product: CASSQVHSETQYF.

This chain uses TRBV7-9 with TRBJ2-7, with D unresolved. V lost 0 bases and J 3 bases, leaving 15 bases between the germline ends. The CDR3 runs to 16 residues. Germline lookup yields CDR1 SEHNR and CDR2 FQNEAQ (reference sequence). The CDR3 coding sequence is TGTGCCAGCAGCTTAGCGTTGGCTAGTAGTGGCTACGAGCAGTACTTC. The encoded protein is CASSLALASSGYEQYF.

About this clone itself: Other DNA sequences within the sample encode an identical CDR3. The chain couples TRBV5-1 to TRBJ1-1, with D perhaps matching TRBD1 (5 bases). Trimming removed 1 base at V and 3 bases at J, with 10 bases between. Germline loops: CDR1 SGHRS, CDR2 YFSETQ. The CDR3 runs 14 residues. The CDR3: CASSLRGGDTEAFF. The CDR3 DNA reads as TGCGCCAGCAGCTTGAGGGGCGGGGACACTGAAGCTTTCTTT.

CDR3 amino acids: CASSPDSAYEQYF. The CDR3, as DNA: TGTGCCAGCAGTCCGGACAGCGCCTACGAGCAGTACTTC. The chain is built from TRBV27 and TRBJ2-7, with TRBD1 as a possible D gene (6 bases). CDR3 size: 13 residues. V was clipped by 5 bases and J by 2 bases, with 10 bases between them. CDR1 MNHEY and CDR2 SMNVEV come from the germline V gene (reference sequence).

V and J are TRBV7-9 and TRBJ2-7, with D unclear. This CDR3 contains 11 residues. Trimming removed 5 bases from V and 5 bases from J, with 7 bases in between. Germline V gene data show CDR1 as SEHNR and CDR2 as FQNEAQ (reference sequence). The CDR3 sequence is CASSASDEQYF. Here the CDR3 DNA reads TGTGCCAGCAGCGCGTCGGACGAGCAGTACTTC.